The sequence of this TCR beta chain was determined in a study of blood T cell repertoires in COVID-19. Study as a whole: Samples taken during acute and convalescent COVID-19 were collected in the United States, Italy and Spain. Sources were T cells, B-cell-depleted T cells, or PBMCs; the material itself was cDNA or gDNA.

The CDR3 has 16 amino acids. The V gene end was trimmed by 0 bases and the J gene end by 5 bases; junction bases not matched to a gene: 7. In germline, CDR1 is SGDLS, CDR2 YYNGEE. As processed by the authors: Estimated nucleated cell counts came from reference gene primer amplification. Repertoires were generated with immunoSEQ multiplex PCR, while TCRdb's copy carries only in-frame clones and drops some. V, J and clone size are those of that table, while D and trimming were read from the DNA. The table includes 130,000 or so clones, around 90% detected once. The chain couples TRBV9 to TRBJ2-1; 8 nucleotides align to TRBD2. The sequencing sample was made of peripheral blood. This clonotype originated in a woman aged 60-75 years with acute or convalescent COVID-19. This chain's CDR3 is CASSVGPSGGDNEQFF. As DNA, the CDR3 is TGTGCCAGCAGCGTAGGCCCCAGCGGGGGAGACAATGAGCAGTTCTTC. Full variable domain (remainder filled in from reference TRBV9 and TRBJ2-1): DSGVTQTPKHLITATGQRVTLRCSPRSGDLSVYWYQQSLDQGLQFLIQYYNGEERAKGNILERFSAQQFPDLHSELNLSSLELGDSALYFCASSVGPSGGDNEQFFGPGTRLTVL.